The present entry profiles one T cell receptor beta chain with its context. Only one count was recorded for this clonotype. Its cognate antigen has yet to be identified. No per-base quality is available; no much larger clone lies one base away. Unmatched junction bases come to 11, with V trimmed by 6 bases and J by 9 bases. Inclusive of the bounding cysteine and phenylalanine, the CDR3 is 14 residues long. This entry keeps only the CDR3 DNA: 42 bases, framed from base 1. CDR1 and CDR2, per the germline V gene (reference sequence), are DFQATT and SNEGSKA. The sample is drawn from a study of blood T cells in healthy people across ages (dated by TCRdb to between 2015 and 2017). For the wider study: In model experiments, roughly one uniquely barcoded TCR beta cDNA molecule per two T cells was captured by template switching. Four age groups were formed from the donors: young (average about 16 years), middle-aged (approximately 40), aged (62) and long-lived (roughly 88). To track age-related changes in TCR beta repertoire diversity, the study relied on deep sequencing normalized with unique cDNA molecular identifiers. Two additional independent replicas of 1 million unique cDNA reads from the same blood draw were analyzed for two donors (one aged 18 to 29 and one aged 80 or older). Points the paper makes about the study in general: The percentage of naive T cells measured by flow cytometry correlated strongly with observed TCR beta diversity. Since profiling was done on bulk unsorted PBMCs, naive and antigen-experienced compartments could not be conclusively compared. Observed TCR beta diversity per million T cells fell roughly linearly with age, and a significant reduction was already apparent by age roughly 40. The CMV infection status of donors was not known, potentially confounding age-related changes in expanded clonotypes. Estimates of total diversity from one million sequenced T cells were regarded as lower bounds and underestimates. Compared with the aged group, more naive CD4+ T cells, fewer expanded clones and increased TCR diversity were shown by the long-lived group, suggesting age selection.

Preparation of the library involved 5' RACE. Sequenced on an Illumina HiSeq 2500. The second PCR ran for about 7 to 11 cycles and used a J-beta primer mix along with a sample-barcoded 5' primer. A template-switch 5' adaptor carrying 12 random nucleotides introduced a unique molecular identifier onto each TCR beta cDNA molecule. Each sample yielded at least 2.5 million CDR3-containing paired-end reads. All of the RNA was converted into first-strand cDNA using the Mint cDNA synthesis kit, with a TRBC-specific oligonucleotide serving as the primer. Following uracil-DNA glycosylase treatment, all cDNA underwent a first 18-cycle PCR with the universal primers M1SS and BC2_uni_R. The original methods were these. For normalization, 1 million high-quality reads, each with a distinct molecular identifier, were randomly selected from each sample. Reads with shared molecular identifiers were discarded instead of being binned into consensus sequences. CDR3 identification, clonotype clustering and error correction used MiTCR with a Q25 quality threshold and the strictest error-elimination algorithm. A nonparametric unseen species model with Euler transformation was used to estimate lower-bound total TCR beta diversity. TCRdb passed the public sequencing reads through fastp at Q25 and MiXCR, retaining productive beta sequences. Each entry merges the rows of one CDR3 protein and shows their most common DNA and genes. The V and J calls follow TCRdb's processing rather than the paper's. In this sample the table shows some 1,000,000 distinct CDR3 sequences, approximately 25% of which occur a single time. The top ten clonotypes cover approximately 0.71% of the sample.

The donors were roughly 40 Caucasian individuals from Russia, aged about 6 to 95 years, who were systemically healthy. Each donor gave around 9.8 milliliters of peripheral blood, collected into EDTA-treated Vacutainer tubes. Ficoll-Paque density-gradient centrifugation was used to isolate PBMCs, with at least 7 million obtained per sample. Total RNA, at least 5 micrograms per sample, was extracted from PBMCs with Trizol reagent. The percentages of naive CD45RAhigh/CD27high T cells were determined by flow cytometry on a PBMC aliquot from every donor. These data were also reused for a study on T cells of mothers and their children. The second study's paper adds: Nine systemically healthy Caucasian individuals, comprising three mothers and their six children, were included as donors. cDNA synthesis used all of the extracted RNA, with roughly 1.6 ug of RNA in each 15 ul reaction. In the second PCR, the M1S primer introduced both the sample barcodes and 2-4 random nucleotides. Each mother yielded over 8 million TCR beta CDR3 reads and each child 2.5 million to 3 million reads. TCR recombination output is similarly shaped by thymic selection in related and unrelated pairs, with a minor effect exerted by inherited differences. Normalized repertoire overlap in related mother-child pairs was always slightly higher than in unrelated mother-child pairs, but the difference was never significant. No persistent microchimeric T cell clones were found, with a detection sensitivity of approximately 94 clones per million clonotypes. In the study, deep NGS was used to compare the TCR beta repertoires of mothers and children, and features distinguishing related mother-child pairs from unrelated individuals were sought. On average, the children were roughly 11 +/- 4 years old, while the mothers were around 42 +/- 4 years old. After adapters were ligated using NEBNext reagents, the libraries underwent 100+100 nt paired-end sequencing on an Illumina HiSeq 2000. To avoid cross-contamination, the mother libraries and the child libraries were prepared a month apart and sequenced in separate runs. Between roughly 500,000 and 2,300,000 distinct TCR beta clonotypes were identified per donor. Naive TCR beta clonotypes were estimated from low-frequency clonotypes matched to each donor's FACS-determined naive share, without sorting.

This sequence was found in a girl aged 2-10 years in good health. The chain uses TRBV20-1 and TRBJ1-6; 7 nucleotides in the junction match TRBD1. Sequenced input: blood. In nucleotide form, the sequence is TGCAGTGCCGCGGGACAGTGGATCGGTTCACCCCTCCACTTT. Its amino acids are CSAAGQWIGSPLHF.